This entry concerns a single T cell receptor beta chain. Antigen unknown. RNA transcripts served as the template for amplifying TCR beta CDR3 regions. The TCR CDR3 first-round RT-PCR relied on the HTBI primer set. From the multiplex PCR reads, TCRdb called clonotypes with MiXCR, one entry per CDR3 protein. The table shows about 350,000 distinct CDR3 sequences, with about an eighth occurring only once. The sample originates from a study of T cells in Graves' hyperthyroidism and ophthalmopathy. Study-wide background: Blood from the periphery was taken at initial diagnosis, before any treatment. The study, taken as a whole, reports: Model predictions of ophthalmopathy came a median approximately 6.5 months before onset. Most clonotypes expanded in thyroid above 0.001 were likewise present in blood. Ophthalmopathy stood apart from stable hyperthyroidism in a 13 V-J model.

The receptor's source is a woman between 40 and 50 years old with Graves' ophthalmopathy. The sample consisted of blood.

The CDR3 nucleotides read TGTGCCAGCAGCTACCCAAGTCCGGCGTCTGGAAACACCATATATTTT. This encodes CASSYPSPASGNTIYF. The chain is built from TRBV7-9 and TRBJ1-3; D ambiguous. This CDR3 has 16 amino acids. Per the germline V gene, CDR1 is SEHNR and CDR2 is FQNEAQ (reference sequence). V lost 4 bases and J 1 base, leaving 14 bases between the germline ends.